The source of this T cell receptor beta chain is a study of early T cells in non-severe SARS-CoV-2 infection. Germline CDR1 SGHTA, CDR2 FQGTGA. The germline V and J ends were trimmed by 5 bases and 4 bases, with 9 bases remaining between them. This CDR3 is built from 13 residues. TCRdb independently ran MiXCR on the 5' RACE reads; one entry per CDR3 protein. The repertoire has over 45,000 distinct CDR3 sequences, 5.6% of them found once; the top ten carry 4.5%. Many counts were recorded for this clonotype. Material: whole blood. V gene TRBV7-3 combines with J gene TRBJ1-5; D remains ambiguous. The TCR sequence derives from an adult who was a healthcare worker with PCR-confirmed SARS-CoV-2 infection or an uninfected control (not recorded which). In nucleotides, the CDR3 is TGTGCCAGCAGCCCGGGTAGTAATCAGCCCCAGCATTTT. Translation: CASSPGSNQPQHF.